A selection of T cell receptor beta chains follows, all from one sample in a study of blood T cell repertoires in COVID-19. Clones were sequenced by immunoSEQ multiplex PCR, and TCRdb holds only the in-frame ones, with some missing. The sample consists of some 320,000 clones, over 85% of them appearing once. Material: PBMCs or T cells enriched from blood (not recorded which). These receptors were collected from a man between 60 and 75 years old who had recovered from COVID-19. The CDR3 runs from the conserved cysteine through the conserved F or W. Each record gives: clone size, J gene, V gene, D gene, CDR3 protein, CDR3 DNA. A D gene is named only where the DNA matches it firmly. Clone size, where shown, is once, few, many, or a class for clones that have expanded.

clone size: once; J gene: TRBJ1-2; V gene: TRBV7-2; D gene: .; CDR3 protein: CASSLEGGTASSNYGYTF; CDR3 DNA: TGTGCCAGCAGCTTAGAGGGAGGGACTGCCAGTTCTAACTATGGCTACACCTTC
clone size: .; J gene: TRBJ2-5; V gene: TRBV7-2; D gene: TRBD1; CDR3 protein: CASSPNGQGARETQYF; CDR3 DNA: TGTGCCAGCAGCCCGAATGGACAGGGGGCGCGGGAGACCCAGTACTTC
clone size: once; J gene: TRBJ2-2; V gene: TRBV7-8; D gene: TRBD2; CDR3 protein: CASSSLSGSGTGELFF; CDR3 DNA: TGTGCCAGCAGCTCACTGAGCGGGAGCGGGACCGGGGAGCTGTTTTTT
clone size: few; J gene: TRBJ1-2; V gene: TRBV3-1/TRBV3-2; D gene: .; CDR3 protein: CASSQGQVTGYTF; CDR3 DNA: TGTGCCAGCAGCCAAGGACAAGTTACGGGCTACACCTTC
clone size: .; J gene: TRBJ2-4; V gene: TRBV13; D gene: .; CDR3 protein: CASSLAGLAKNIQYF; CDR3 DNA: TGTGCCAGCAGCTTGGCAGGGCTAGCCAAAAACATTCAGTACTTC
clone size: .; J gene: TRBJ1-6; V gene: TRBV3-1/TRBV3-2; D gene: .; CDR3 protein: CASSQDTFHSPLHF; CDR3 DNA: TGTGCCAGCAGCCAAGACACATTCCATTCACCCCTCCACTTT
clone size: .; J gene: TRBJ1-2; V gene: TRBV19; D gene: .; CDR3 protein: CASSWGQGIDYGYTF; CDR3 DNA: TGTGCCAGTAGTTGGGGTCAGGGCATCGACTATGGCTACACCTTC
clone size: .; J gene: TRBJ1-2; V gene: TRBV11-2; D gene: TRBD1; CDR3 protein: CASSRTRGQIYGYTF; CDR3 DNA: TGTGCCAGCAGCCGCACACGGGGACAGATCTATGGCTACACCTTC
clone size: .; J gene: TRBJ2-1; V gene: TRBV27; D gene: .; CDR3 protein: CASRKTGYNEQFF; CDR3 DNA: TGTGCCAGCAGAAAAACAGGTTACAATGAGCAGTTCTTC
clone size: .; J gene: TRBJ1-4; V gene: TRBV15; D gene: TRBD1; CDR3 protein: CATSRGGVDRVGEKLFF; CDR3 DNA: TGTGCCACCAGCAGAGGGGGAGTTGACAGGGTGGGCGAAAAACTGTTTTTT
clone size: .; J gene: TRBJ1-2; V gene: TRBV5-4; D gene: TRBD1; CDR3 protein: CASSGDREGYGYTF; CDR3 DNA: TGTGCCAGCAGCGGCGACAGGGAAGGGTATGGCTACACCTTC
clone size: .; J gene: TRBJ2-1; V gene: TRBV6-6; D gene: .; CDR3 protein: CASSYVGAGREQFF; CDR3 DNA: TGTGCCAGCAGTTACGTTGGGGCCGGGAGAGAGCAGTTCTTC
clone size: .; J gene: TRBJ1-2; V gene: TRBV30; D gene: TRBD1; CDR3 protein: CAWSGWKGQAYGYTF; CDR3 DNA: TGTGCCTGGAGTGGGTGGAAGGGACAGGCCTATGGCTACACCTTC
clone size: .; J gene: TRBJ1-1; V gene: TRBV11-3; D gene: TRBD1; CDR3 protein: CASSSRQGIHTEAFF; CDR3 DNA: TGTGCCAGCAGCTCAAGACAGGGAATACACACTGAAGCTTTCTTT
clone size: few; J gene: TRBJ2-2; V gene: TRBV9; D gene: TRBD2; CDR3 protein: CASSVGTSGRPNTGELFF; CDR3 DNA: TGTGCCAGCAGCGTTGGGACTAGCGGGAGGCCGAACACCGGGGAGCTGTTTTTT
clone size: .; J gene: TRBJ1-6; V gene: TRBV28; D gene: .; CDR3 protein: CASSSLGGGQIWSLHF; CDR3 DNA: TGTGCCAGCAGTTCCCTCGGTGGAGGCCAGATTTGGTCCCTCCACTTT
clone size: .; J gene: TRBJ2-5; V gene: TRBV6-5; D gene: .; CDR3 protein: CASSLQGGETQYF; CDR3 DNA: TGTGCCAGCAGTTTACAGGGGGGGGAGACCCAGTACTTC
clone size: .; J gene: TRBJ1-1; V gene: TRBV7-3; D gene: .; CDR3 protein: CASSPAPGYTEAFF; CDR3 DNA: TGTGCCAGCAGCCCCGCACCAGGGTACACTGAAGCTTTCTTT
clone size: few; J gene: TRBJ2-7; V gene: TRBV2; D gene: .; CDR3 protein: CASSERRYEQYF; CDR3 DNA: TGTGCCAGCAGTGAGAGGCGATACGAGCAGTACTTC
clone size: .; J gene: TRBJ2-1; V gene: TRBV23-1; D gene: TRBD1; CDR3 protein: CARESFQGELVEQFF; CDR3 DNA: TGCGCCAGGGAGTCGTTCCAGGGGGAACTAGTTGAGCAGTTCTTC
clone size: .; J gene: TRBJ2-1; V gene: TRBV7-3; D gene: .; CDR3 protein: CASSTPGVRNEQFF; CDR3 DNA: TGTGCCAGCAGCACGCCGGGGGTCCGTAATGAGCAGTTCTTC
clone size: .; J gene: TRBJ1-1; V gene: TRBV24-1; D gene: .; CDR3 protein: CATSRSGGLNEAFF; CDR3 DNA: TGTGCCACCAGTCGTTCTGGGGGACTTAATGAAGCTTTCTTT
clone size: .; J gene: TRBJ2-7; V gene: TRBV5-1; D gene: TRBD1; CDR3 protein: CASTRALGGPGQNYEQYF; CDR3 DNA: TGCGCCAGCACACGTGCCTTGGGCGGGCCGGGACAGAACTACGAGCAGTACTTC
clone size: .; J gene: TRBJ2-1; V gene: TRBV10-1; D gene: .; CDR3 protein: CASSERVGVSYNEQFF; CDR3 DNA: TGCGCCAGCAGTGAGCGGGTGGGAGTGTCCTACAATGAGCAGTTCTTC
clone size: once; J gene: TRBJ1-3; V gene: TRBV7-2; D gene: .; CDR3 protein: CASSQTGTPGNTIYF; CDR3 DNA: TGTGCCAGCAGCCAGACAGGAACCCCTGGGAACACCATATATTTT
clone size: .; J gene: TRBJ2-1; V gene: TRBV7-9; D gene: TRBD1; CDR3 protein: CASSPRTGGYNEQFF; CDR3 DNA: TGTGCCAGCAGCCCCCGGACAGGGGGGTACAATGAGCAGTTCTTC
clone size: .; J gene: TRBJ1-2; V gene: TRBV15; D gene: .; CDR3 protein: CATSRERPSPDYGYTF; CDR3 DNA: TGTGCCACCAGCAGAGAGAGGCCGAGCCCGGACTATGGCTACACCTTC
clone size: .; J gene: TRBJ2-4; V gene: TRBV19; D gene: .; CDR3 protein: CASSPRNRGHQNIQYF; CDR3 DNA: TGTGCCAGTAGTCCAAGAAATAGGGGACACCAAAACATTCAGTACTTC
clone size: .; J gene: TRBJ1-5; V gene: TRBV30; D gene: TRBD1; CDR3 protein: CAWSGQGGQPQHF; CDR3 DNA: TGTGCCTGGAGTGGACAGGGAGGACAGCCCCAGCATTTT
clone size: .; J gene: TRBJ1-3; V gene: TRBV9; D gene: TRBD1; CDR3 protein: CASSVRDRGNTIYF; CDR3 DNA: TGTGCCAGCAGCGTAAGAGACAGGGGGAACACCATATATTTT
clone size: .; J gene: TRBJ1-2; V gene: TRBV2; D gene: TRBD1; CDR3 protein: CASSINLTGDYGYTF; CDR3 DNA: TGTGCCAGCAGTATCAACCTGACAGGGGATTATGGCTACACCTTC
clone size: .; J gene: TRBJ1-5; V gene: TRBV2; D gene: TRBD1; CDR3 protein: CASNMYRDRGGYQPQHF; CDR3 DNA: TGTGCCAGCAATATGTATAGGGACAGGGGAGGATATCAGCCCCAGCATTTT
clone size: .; J gene: TRBJ1-4; V gene: TRBV24-1; D gene: .; CDR3 protein: CATSDSGAANEKLFF; CDR3 DNA: TGTGCCACCAGTGATTCAGGAGCGGCTAATGAAAAACTGTTTTTT
clone size: few; J gene: TRBJ2-1; V gene: TRBV6-5; D gene: TRBD2; CDR3 protein: CASSYSKLAGYNEQFF; CDR3 DNA: TGTGCCAGCAGTTACTCGAAGCTAGCGGGATACAATGAGCAGTTCTTC
clone size: few; J gene: TRBJ2-2; V gene: TRBV10-1; D gene: .; CDR3 protein: CASSGGDWRAGELFF; CDR3 DNA: TGCGCCAGCAGTGGGGGTGATTGGAGGGCCGGGGAGCTGTTTTTT
clone size: once; J gene: TRBJ1-2; V gene: TRBV9; D gene: .; CDR3 protein: CASSESAAEPQDGYTF; CDR3 DNA: TGTGCCAGCAGCGAAAGTGCAGCTGAACCACAGGATGGCTACACCTTC
clone size: .; J gene: TRBJ1-1; V gene: TRBV6-5; D gene: .; CDR3 protein: CASRGALNTEAFF; CDR3 DNA: TGTGCCAGCAGGGGAGCATTGAACACTGAAGCTTTCTTT
clone size: once; J gene: TRBJ2-1; V gene: TRBV15; D gene: TRBD2; CDR3 protein: CATSREFSGSNDEQFF; CDR3 DNA: TGTGCCACCAGCAGAGAGTTTAGCGGGAGTAACGATGAGCAGTTCTTC
clone size: .; J gene: TRBJ2-7; V gene: TRBV6-5; D gene: .; CDR3 protein: CASSYAPREFYEQYF; CDR3 DNA: TGTGCCAGCAGTTACGCCCCTAGGGAGTTCTACGAGCAGTACTTC
clone size: .; J gene: TRBJ2-5; V gene: TRBV5-6; D gene: .; CDR3 protein: CASSLPYSRRETQYF; CDR3 DNA: TGTGCCAGCAGCCTCCCCTACTCGAGGCGAGAGACCCAGTACTTC
clone size: .; J gene: TRBJ2-5; V gene: TRBV15; D gene: TRBD1; CDR3 protein: CATSRDPFGQEQETQYF; CDR3 DNA: TGTGCCACCAGCAGAGATCCCTTCGGACAGGAACAAGAGACCCAGTACTTC
clone size: .; J gene: TRBJ2-2; V gene: TRBV5-1; D gene: .; CDR3 protein: CATRQGVSGELFF; CDR3 DNA: TGCGCCACCCGGCAGGGCGTTTCCGGGGAGCTGTTTTTT
clone size: few; J gene: TRBJ1-5; V gene: TRBV28; D gene: TRBD1; CDR3 protein: CASSPTGVGNQPQHF; CDR3 DNA: TGTGCCAGCAGCCCGACAGGGGTTGGCAATCAGCCCCAGCATTTT
clone size: .; J gene: TRBJ1-6; V gene: TRBV21-1; D gene: .; CDR3 protein: CASSKYKGRGLYNSPLHF; CDR3 DNA: TGTGCCAGCAGCAAATATAAGGGCAGGGGCCTCTATAATTCACCCCTCCACTTT
clone size: .; J gene: TRBJ1-1; V gene: TRBV27; D gene: .; CDR3 protein: CASSLSRAARDTEAFF; CDR3 DNA: TGTGCCAGCAGTTTATCAAGGGCCGCGAGGGACACTGAAGCTTTCTTT
clone size: .; J gene: TRBJ1-6; V gene: TRBV9; D gene: TRBD1; CDR3 protein: CASSAGSTGGESPLHF; CDR3 DNA: TGTGCCAGCAGCGCAGGATCGACAGGGGGGGAATCACCCCTCCACTTT